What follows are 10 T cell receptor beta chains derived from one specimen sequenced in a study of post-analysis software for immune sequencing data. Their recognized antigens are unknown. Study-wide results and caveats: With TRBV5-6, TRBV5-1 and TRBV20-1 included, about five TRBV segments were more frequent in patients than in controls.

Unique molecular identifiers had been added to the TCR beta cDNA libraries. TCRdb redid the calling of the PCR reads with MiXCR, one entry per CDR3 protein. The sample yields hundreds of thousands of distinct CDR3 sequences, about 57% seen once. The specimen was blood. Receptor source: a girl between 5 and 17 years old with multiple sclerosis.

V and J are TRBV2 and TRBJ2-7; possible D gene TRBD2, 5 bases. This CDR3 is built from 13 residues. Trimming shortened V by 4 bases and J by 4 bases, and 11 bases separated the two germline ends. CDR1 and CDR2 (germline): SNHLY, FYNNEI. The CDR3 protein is CASSVLWRYEQYF. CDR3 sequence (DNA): TGTGCCAGCAGTGTGCTCTGGAGGTACGAGCAGTACTTC.

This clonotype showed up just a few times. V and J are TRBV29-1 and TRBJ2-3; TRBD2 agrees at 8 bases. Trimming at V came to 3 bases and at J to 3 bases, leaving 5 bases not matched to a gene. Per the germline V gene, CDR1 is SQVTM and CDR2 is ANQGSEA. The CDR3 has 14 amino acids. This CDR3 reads CSVDTSGRTDTQYF. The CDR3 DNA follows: TGCAGCGTTGATACCAGCGGGAGAACAGATACGCAGTATTTT.

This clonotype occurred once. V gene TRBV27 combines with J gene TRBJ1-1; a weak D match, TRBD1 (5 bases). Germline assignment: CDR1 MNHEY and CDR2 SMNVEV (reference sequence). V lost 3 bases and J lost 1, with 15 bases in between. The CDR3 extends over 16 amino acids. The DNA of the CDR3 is TGTGCCAGCAGTTTTGATGGGGCTCGGGGGAACACTGAAGCTTTCTTT. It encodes CASSFDGARGNTEAFF.

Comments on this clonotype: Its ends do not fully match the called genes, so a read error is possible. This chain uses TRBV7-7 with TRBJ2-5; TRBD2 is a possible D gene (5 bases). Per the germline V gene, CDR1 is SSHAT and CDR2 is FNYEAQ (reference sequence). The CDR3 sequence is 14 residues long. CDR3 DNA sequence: TGTGCTAGCAGCTTAGCGCTAAACGGGGAGACCCAGTACTTC. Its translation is CASSLALNGETQYF.

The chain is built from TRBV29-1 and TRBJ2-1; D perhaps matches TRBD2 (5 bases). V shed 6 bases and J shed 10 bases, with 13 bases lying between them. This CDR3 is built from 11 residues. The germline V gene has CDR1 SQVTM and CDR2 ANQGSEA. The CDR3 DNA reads TGCAGCGTCAAAACTCCGGGAGAGCAGTTCTTC. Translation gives CSVKTPGEQFF.

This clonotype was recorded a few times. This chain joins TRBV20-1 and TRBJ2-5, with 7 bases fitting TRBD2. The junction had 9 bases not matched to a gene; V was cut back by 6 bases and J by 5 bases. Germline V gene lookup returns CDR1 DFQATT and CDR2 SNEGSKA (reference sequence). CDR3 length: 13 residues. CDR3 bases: TGCAGTGCATTCGGGGGGTCGGGGGAGACCCAGTACTTC. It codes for CSAFGGSGETQYF.

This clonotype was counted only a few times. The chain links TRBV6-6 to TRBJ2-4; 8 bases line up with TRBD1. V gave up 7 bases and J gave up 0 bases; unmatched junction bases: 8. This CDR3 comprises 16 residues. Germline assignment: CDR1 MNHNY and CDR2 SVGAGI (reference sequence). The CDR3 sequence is CASTPDRVTAKNIQYF. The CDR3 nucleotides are TGTGCCAGCACCCCGGACAGGGTGACAGCCAAAAACATTCAGTACTTC.

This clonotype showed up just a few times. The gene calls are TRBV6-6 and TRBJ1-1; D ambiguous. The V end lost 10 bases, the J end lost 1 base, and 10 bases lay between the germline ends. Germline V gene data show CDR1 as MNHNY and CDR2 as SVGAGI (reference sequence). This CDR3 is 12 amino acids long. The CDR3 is CAISDRNTEAFF. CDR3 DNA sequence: TGTGCCATTTCTGACCGGAACACTGAAGCTTTCTTT.

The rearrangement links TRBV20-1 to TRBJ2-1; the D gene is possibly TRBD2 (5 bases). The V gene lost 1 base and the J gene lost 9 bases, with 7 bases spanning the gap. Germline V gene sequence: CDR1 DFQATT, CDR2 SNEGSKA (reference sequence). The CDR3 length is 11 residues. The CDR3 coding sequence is TGCAGTGCTAGAGGGGAGACTGAGCAGTTCTTC. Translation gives CSARGETEQFF.

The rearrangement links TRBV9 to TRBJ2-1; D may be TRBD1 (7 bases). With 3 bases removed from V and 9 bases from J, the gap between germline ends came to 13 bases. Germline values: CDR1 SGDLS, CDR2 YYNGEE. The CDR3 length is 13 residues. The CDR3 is CASSAQGGTEQFF. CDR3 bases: TGTGCCAGCAGCGCCCAGGGGGGCACTGAGCAGTTCTTC. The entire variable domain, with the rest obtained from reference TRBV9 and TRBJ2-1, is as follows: DSGVTQTPKHLITATGQRVTLRCSPRSGDLSVYWYQQSLDQGLQFLIQYYNGEERAKGNILERFSAQQFPDLHSELNLSSLELGDSALYFCASSAQGGTEQFFGPGTRLTVL.